Shown below are 10 T cell receptor beta chains from a single sample sequenced in a study of cytomegalovirus exposure and HLA in healthy donors. Profiling relied on immunoSEQ multiplex PCR, and the TCRdb table lists in-frame clones only, not all of them. The repertoire holds some 56,000 clones, with 85% to 95% as singletons. The sequenced sample was PBMCs. Every receptor here comes from a woman aged 18-29 years in good health and CMV-seropositive.

The J gene is TRBJ2-1, the V gene TRBV19; 11 bases line up with TRBD2. The trim removed 8 bases at V and 15 bases at J, leaving 15 bases unmatched. Germline lookup yields CDR1 LNHDA and CDR2 SQIVND (reference sequence). CDR3 length: 14 residues. The CDR3 DNA reads as TGTGCCAGTGAGGCCTCTAGCGGGGGGACGCACCCGTTCTTC. Its protein is CASEASSGGTHPFF.

The J gene is TRBJ2-3, the V gene TRBV7-5; TRBD1 is the table's D call, not checked against the DNA. TRBV7-5 is a pseudogene. This CDR3 region has 17 residues. This CDR3 reads CVRSHVPGQGARDTQYF. The CDR3 nucleotides read TGTGTCAGAAGTCATGTACCGGGACAGGGGGCAAGAGATACGCAGTATTTT.

The rearrangement joins TRBV18 to TRBJ1-4; possible D gene TRBD1, 6 bases. Germline assignment: CDR1 KGHSH and CDR2 LQKENI. The ends were cut back, 5 bases at V and 4 bases at J, with 11 bases in the middle. The CDR3 extends over 14 amino acids. The CDR3 DNA follows: TGTGCCAGCTCAACAGGGTCCTATAATGAAAAACTGTTTTTT. This codes for CASSTGSYNEKLFF.

The rearrangement links TRBV15 to TRBJ2-7; D perhaps matches TRBD1 (5 bases). Per the germline V gene, CDR1 is LNHNV and CDR2 is YYDKDF (reference sequence). Trimming cost V 1 base and J 3 bases, with 13 bases left between them. The CDR3 has 15 amino acids. The CDR3 region is CATSRAGINNYEQYF. DNA of the CDR3: TGTGCCACCAGCAGAGCAGGGATAAACAACTACGAGCAGTACTTC.

The chain recombines TRBV6-5 with TRBJ2-5; D uncertain. Germline V gives CDR1 MNHEY, CDR2 SVGAGI. CDR3 length: 14 residues. Trimming removed 2 bases from V and 5 bases from J, with 12 bases in between. The CDR3 nucleotides are TGTGCCAGCAGTTACGCCGGTACGTGGGAGACCCAGTACTTC. Its translation is CASSYAGTWETQYF.

The rearrangement joins TRBV7-2 to TRBJ1-1, with TRBD1 as a possible D gene (5 bases). The CDR3 is 13 residues long. CDR1 SGHTA and CDR2 FQGNSA come from the germline V gene. The V end was cut by 5 bases, the J end by 1 base, with 8 bases between. Written as DNA, the CDR3 is TGTGCCAGCAGCAGACAGACGAACACTGAAGCTTTCTTT. This sequence encodes CASSRQTNTEAFF.

The V call is TRBV5-4, the J call TRBJ1-4, with D perhaps matching TRBD1 (5 bases). This CDR3 region has 16 residues. In germline, CDR1 is SGHNT, CDR2 YYREEE (reference sequence). The V and J ends lost 1 base and 7 bases respectively, with 17 bases between them. In DNA, the CDR3 is TGTGCCAGCAGCTTGACCCCCGACAGTTTGGGTGAAAAACTGTTTTTT. This gives the protein CASSLTPDSLGEKLFF.

About this clone: The same CDR3 arises from other DNA sequences in this sample as well. V is TRBV5-1 and J is TRBJ1-2; D remains unclear. V was clipped by 0 bases and J by 4 bases, with 13 bases between them. CDR3 length equals 15 residues. CDR1 SGHRS and CDR2 YFSETQ come from the germline V gene. The CDR3 nucleotides read TGCGCCAGCAGCTTGGATGGGTCGTCGGGCTATGGCTACACCTTC. It specifies CASSLDGSSGYGYTF.

This rearrangement joins TRBV7-9 to TRBJ2-5; D perhaps matches TRBD1 (6 bases). Germline lookup yields CDR1 SEHNR and CDR2 FQNEAQ (reference sequence). V lost 5 bases and J 2 bases, leaving 18 bases between the germline ends. The CDR3 consists of 16 residues. CDR3 amino acids: CASSPFPGQPQETQYF. In DNA form, the CDR3 reads TGTGCCAGCAGCCCCTTCCCGGGACAACCACAAGAGACCCAGTACTTC.

The gene calls are TRBV5-4 and TRBJ1-6; TRBD1 aligns across 9 bases. The J segment lost 13 bases and the V segment lost 5 bases, leaving 10 bases of the junction unmatched. This CDR3 spans 14 amino acids. CDR1 is SGHNT, CDR2 YYREEE, per germline (reference sequence). The chain's CDR3 is CASRQTGTGTPLHF. The DNA of the CDR3 is TGTGCCAGCAGACAGACCGGGACAGGGACTCCCCTCCACTTT.